One and the same sample provided the 10 T cell receptor beta chains below, sequenced in a study of neurological immune-mediated disorders (dated by TCRdb to the late 2010s). Libraries were prepared through 5' RACE. Sequencing relied on an Illumina HiSeq 2500. The raw public data were reprocessed by TCRdb itself: fastp quality trimming at Q25, MiXCR clonotype calling, in-frame beta chains only. Identical CDR3 proteins give one entry, which carries the most common genes and DNA. This sample gives roughly 36,000 distinct CDR3 sequences in total; 12% to 15% of them show up just once. The ten top clones hold over 25% of the sample. The material sequenced was PBMCs. The receptor source for this set is a woman between 45 and 60 years old with HTLV-1-associated myelopathy (HAM/TSP).

This clonotype has only a few counts. The rearrangement joins TRBV19 to TRBJ1-5; possible D gene TRBD1, 6 bases. The V gene's germline CDR1 is LNHDA and CDR2 SQIVND (reference sequence). Trimming took off 6 bases at V and 0 bases at J, with 24 bases between the two ends. The CDR3 runs to 19 residues. This CDR3 reads CASRNIGGFPRDSNQPQHF. Here the CDR3 DNA reads TGTGCCAGTAGAAACATCGGGGGCTTCCCGCGGGATAGCAATCAGCCCCAGCATTTT. The full variable domain, rest sourced from reference TRBV19 and TRBJ1-5, is DGGITQSPKYLFRKEGQNVTLSCEQNLNHDAMYWYRQDPGQGLRLIYYSQIVNDFQKGDIAEGYSVSREKKESFPLTVTSAQKNPTAFYLCASRNIGGFPRDSNQPQHFGDGTRLSIL.

The sample holds many counts of this clonotype. This chain joins TRBV5-1 and TRBJ2-7; D uncertain. This CDR3 is 12 amino acids long. Deletions cut 5 bases from V and 4 bases from J, with 10 bases between. The germline V gene encodes CDR1 SGHRS and CDR2 YFSETQ. CDR3 sequence: CASSPDRYEQYF. The CDR3 region has the DNA TGCGCCAGCAGTCCTGACCGGTACGAGCAGTACTTC.

This clonotype was seen many times. V usage is TRBV7-6 and J usage is TRBJ1-5, with D possibly matching TRBD1 (5 bases). From germline, CDR1 is SGHVS and CDR2 FNYEAQ. The CDR3 is 13 residues long. Between the trimmed V and J ends, which lost 3 bases and 7 bases, there was a span of 10 bases. The CDR3 loop reads CASSFNRDQPQHF. The CDR3 DNA follows: TGTGCCAGCAGCTTTAATAGGGACCAGCCCCAGCATTTT.

At least ten counts were recorded for this clonotype. The CDR3 spells CASSAGTSVFRELFF. The CDR3 bases are TGTGCCAGCAGCGCCGGGACTAGTGTTTTTCGAGAGCTGTTTTTT. The gene calls are TRBV7-2 and TRBJ2-2; 8 nucleotides align to TRBD2. Germline V gives CDR1 SGHTA, CDR2 FQGNSA. J was trimmed by 11 bases and V by 5 bases; bases with no gene match: 13. The CDR3 loop spans 15 amino acids.

In this sample, this clonotype turned up many times. This chain uses TRBV5-1 with TRBJ2-5, with unresolved D. Per the germline V gene, CDR1 is SGHRS and CDR2 is YFSETQ. The CDR3 contains 16 residues. V gave up 0 bases and J gave up 1 base, with 13 bases separating them. This CDR3 is CASSLESRWSQETQYF. In DNA, the CDR3 is TGCGCCAGCAGCTTGGAGAGTAGGTGGAGCCAAGAGACCCAGTACTTC.

This clonotype was counted at least ten times. An end of the junction does not agree with germline; a read error may underlie this. This chain links TRBV7-2 with TRBJ2-2; 14 bases match TRBD2. This CDR3 contains 18 residues. Germline-derived CDR1 and CDR2 are SGHTA and FQGNSA. The CDR3 DNA reads TGTGCCAGCAGCCCCGGACTAGCGGGGGGTTCGGGAACCGGGGAGTTGTTTTTT. The encoded protein is CASSPGLAGGSGTGELFF. Full variable domain (missing parts from reference TRBV7-2 and TRBJ2-2): GAGVSQSPSNKVTEKGKDVELRCDPISGHTALYWYRQSLGQGLEFLIYFQGNSAPDKSGLPSDRFSAERTGGSVSTLTIQRTQQEDSAVYLCASSPGLAGGSGTGELFFGEGSRLTVL.

By share, this clonotype ranks as medium-sized. V gene TRBV24-1 combines with J gene TRBJ2-1; D perhaps matches TRBD2 (5 bases). CDR1 KGHDR and CDR2 SFDVKD come from the germline V gene. V was trimmed by 4 bases and J by 8 bases, leaving 20 bases between them. The CDR3 has 16 residues. CDR3 protein: CATSDPGIPPRDEQFF. Here the CDR3 DNA reads TGTGCCACCAGTGACCCGGGGATTCCCCCTCGCGATGAGCAGTTCTTC.

There are many counts of this clonotype. This chain uses TRBV7-6 with TRBJ1-1; D may be TRBD1 (6 bases). From germline, CDR1 is SGHVS and CDR2 FNYEAQ. The CDR3 length is 15 residues. The V and J ends lost 4 bases and 6 bases respectively, with 18 bases between them. DNA of the CDR3: TGTGCCAGCAGCTCCTACAGGGATAAGAGGGCTGAAGCTTTCTTT. It is translated as CASSSYRDKRAEAFF.

This clonotype was counted ten times or more. The chain recombines TRBV6-6 with TRBJ1-1, with TRBD1 matching 7 bases. Germline-derived CDR1 and CDR2 are MNHNY and SVGAGI (reference sequence). V shed 6 bases, J shed 4 bases, and the junction held 8 bases outside the gene matches. This CDR3 has 14 residues. The CDR3 is CASRAGQTGTEAFF. CDR3 nucleotides: TGTGCCAGCAGAGCGGGACAGACGGGCACTGAAGCTTTCTTT.

This chain's CDR3 is CASCGTGGNEQYF. In DNA, the CDR3 is TGTGCCAGCTGCGGGACAGGGGGCAACGAGCAGTACTTC. The chain employs TRBV21-1 and TRBJ2-7; the table's D call, TRBD1, has no DNA check behind it. TRBV21-1 is an annotated pseudogene. The CDR3 extends over 13 amino acids.